Shown below are 31 T cell receptor beta chains from a single sample sequenced in a study of T cell responses to AZD1222 COVID-19 vaccine. Sequenced by immunoSEQ multiplex PCR; TCRdb stores in-frame clones only, minus some. Of about 81,000 clones in the sample, 80% to 90% were seen once. Source: peripheral blood, taken 28 days after the second AZD1222 dose. These receptor sequences come from an adult who received the AZD1222 COVID-19 vaccine.

V gene TRBV28 combines with J gene TRBJ2-4; 9 bases line up with TRBD1. This CDR3 region has 14 residues. Germline lookup yields CDR1 MDHEN and CDR2 SYDVKM. The V gene end was trimmed by 7 bases and the J gene end by 8 bases; junction bases not matched to a gene: 9. CDR3 sequence (DNA): TGTGCCAGCACCTGGGCACAGGGGGCGGACATTCAGTACTTC. It encodes CASTWAQGADIQYF.

The chain employs TRBV3-1 (or the pseudogene TRBV3-2) and TRBJ2-7, with D possibly matching TRBD2 (5 bases). The germline V and J ends were trimmed by 1 base and 6 bases, with 16 bases remaining between them. Per the germline V gene, CDR1 is LGHDT and CDR2 is YNNKEL (reference sequence). CDR3 length: 15 residues. CDR3 DNA sequence: TGTGCCAGCAGCCAAGTTACGGGATCTCCTCTCGAGCAGTACTTC. It encodes CASSQVTGSPLEQYF.

V gene TRBV28 combines with J gene TRBJ1-5, with 9 bases fitting TRBD1. CDR1 and CDR2 (germline): MDHEN, SYDVKM. With V trimmed by 4 bases and J by 4 bases, 2 bases remained unmatched. The CDR3 length is 14 residues. Here the CDR3 DNA reads TGTGCCAGCAGTTACGACAGGGGGAATCAGCCCCAGCATTTT. It translates to CASSYDRGNQPQHF.

The genes are TRBV5-4 and TRBJ2-5, with D unresolved. Germline V gene data show CDR1 as SGHNT and CDR2 as YYREEE (reference sequence). This CDR3 comprises 14 residues. Deletions cut 0 bases from V and 5 bases from J, with 11 bases between. CDR3 nucleotides: TGTGCCAGCAGCTTGGAGGGCTATGGTGAGACCCAGTACTTC. Residues: CASSLEGYGETQYF.

The genes are TRBV30 and TRBJ1-2; D not certain. CDR1 is GTSNPN and CDR2 is SVGIG in the germline V gene (reference sequence). CDR3 length: 14 residues. Trimming shortened V by 5 bases and J by 4 bases, and 17 bases separated the two germline ends. CDR3 sequence reads: CAWERRWGFYGYTF. For the CDR3, the DNA is TGTGCCTGGGAGAGGCGCTGGGGATTCTATGGCTACACCTTC.

V usage is TRBV30 and J usage is TRBJ1-4, with D possibly being TRBD1 (5 bases). CDR1 is GTSNPN and CDR2 is SVGIG in the germline V gene (reference sequence). Trimming pared 4 bases from V and 4 bases from J, leaving 13 bases between. The CDR3 totals 14 residues. CDR3 sequence reads: CAWKVRGFNEKLFF. CDR3 DNA sequence: TGTGCCTGGAAGGTCCGGGGGTTTAATGAAAAACTGTTTTTT.

The chain links TRBV5-4 to TRBJ1-1, with D possibly being TRBD1 (5 bases). The CDR3 runs to 14 residues. CDR1 is SGHNT and CDR2 is YYREEE in the germline V gene (reference sequence). Trimming stripped 4 bases from V and 4 bases from J, with 14 bases between. In DNA form, the CDR3 reads TGTGCCAGCAGCCAGGGTTTGGGAGGCACTGAAGCTTTCTTT. Amino acid sequence: CASSQGLGGTEAFF.

This clone was counted only a few times. V is TRBV3-1 (or the pseudogene TRBV3-2) and J is TRBJ2-5; D gene ambiguous. The CDR3 is 12 amino acids. Looked up from germline, CDR1 is LGHDT and CDR2 is YNNKEL (reference sequence). Deletions cut 6 bases from V and 0 bases from J, with 5 bases between. The CDR3 loop reads CASSHHQETQYF. The CDR3 coding sequence is TGTGCCAGCAGTCACCACCAAGAGACCCAGTACTTC.

The genes are TRBV28 and TRBJ1-1; D remains unclear. CDR3 length equals 13 residues. CDR1 MDHEN and CDR2 SYDVKM come from the germline V gene. The V end lost 10 bases, the J end lost 2 bases, and 14 bases lay between the germline ends. The CDR3 region is CATNLPGNTEAFF. The CDR3 DNA reads TGTGCCACCAACCTTCCCGGAAACACTGAAGCTTTCTTT.

The chain has TRBV11-2 and TRBJ1-1, with a possible D match to TRBD1 (5 bases). CDR3 length: 15 residues. Germline loops: CDR1 SGHAT, CDR2 FQNNGV. Trimming shortened V by 0 bases and J by 4 bases, and 12 bases separated the two germline ends. The CDR3 DNA reads as TGTGCCAGCAGCTTAGAGAGGGGCGGGAGCACTGAAGCTTTCTTT. Translation gives CASSLERGGSTEAFF. Variable domain in full (rest from reference TRBV11-2 and TRBJ1-1): EAGVAQSPRYKIIEKRQSVAFWCNPISGHATLYWYQQILGQGPKLLIQFQNNGVVDDSQLPKDRFSAERLKGVDSTLKIQPAKLEDSAVYLCASSLERGGSTEAFFGQGTRLTVV.

This chain connects TRBV12-3 or TRBV12-4 to TRBJ1-6, with TRBD1 matching over 7 bases. Unmatched junction bases numbered 5, after V lost 5 bases and J lost 13 bases. This CDR3 contains 12 residues. CDR3 in amino acids: CASSQTGSPLHF. CDR3 nucleotide sequence: TGTGCCAGCAGTCAGACAGGGTCTCCCCTCCACTTT.

This chain connects TRBV2 to TRBJ2-5, with 7 bases lining up with TRBD1. V lost 4 bases, J lost 5 bases, and 7 bases stayed unmatched. This CDR3 has 14 residues. CDR1 is SNHLY and CDR2 is FYNNEI in the germline V gene. CDR3 nucleotides: TGTGCCAGCAGTGGACAGGGATATTGGGAGACCCAGTACTTC. Encoded protein: CASSGQGYWETQYF. The complete variable domain, with remaining parts taken from reference TRBV2 and TRBJ2-5, reads EPEVTQTPSHQVTQMGQEVILRCVPISNHLYFYWYRQILGQKVEFLVSFYNNEISEKSEIFDDQFSVERPDGSNFTLKIRSTKLEDSAMYFCASSGQGYWETQYFGPGTRLLVL.

The V call is TRBV27, the J call TRBJ2-3, with D possibly being TRBD2 (5 bases). The germline CDR1 and CDR2 sequences are MNHEY and SMNVEV (reference sequence). V dropped 3 bases and J dropped 3 bases, with 7 bases sitting between them. The CDR3 sequence is 13 residues long. CDR3 amino acids: CASSFTRTDTQYF. As DNA, the CDR3 is TGTGCCAGCAGTTTTACTAGGACAGATACGCAGTATTTT.

V is TRBV15 and J is TRBJ2-7; no clear D gene. Germline values: CDR1 LNHNV, CDR2 YYDKDF (reference sequence). CDR3 size: 12 residues. The V gene lost 1 base and the J gene lost 6 bases, with 7 bases spanning the gap. The CDR3 loop reads CATSRAHFEQYF. The CDR3 bases are TGTGCCACCAGCAGAGCTCATTTCGAGCAGTACTTC.

This rearrangement joins TRBV2 to TRBJ1-1, with D uncertain. Germline V lookup: CDR1 SNHLY, CDR2 FYNNEI. CDR3 length: 13 residues. V lost 4 bases, J lost 1 base, and 7 bases lay in between. The chain's CDR3 is CASSVDGNTEAFF. CDR3 sequence (DNA): TGTGCCAGCAGTGTCGACGGGAACACTGAAGCTTTCTTT.

The rearrangement uses TRBV6-1 and TRBJ1-6, with D uncertain. Trimming took off 2 bases at V and 4 bases at J, with 9 bases between the two ends. This CDR3 comprises 15 residues. In germline, CDR1 is MNHNS, CDR2 SASEGT. CDR3 bases: TGTGCCAGCAGTGAAAGGCAGGTTTATAATTCACCCCTCCACTTT. It is translated as CASSERQVYNSPLHF.

The chain recombines TRBV7-2 with TRBJ1-4; D call uncertain. Germline V gene sequence: CDR1 SGHTA, CDR2 FQGNSA. The CDR3 covers 14 residues. The V end was cut by 5 bases, the J end by 6 bases, with 13 bases between. CDR3 coding DNA: TGTGCCAGCAGCCGCGCCGGTCGTTATGAAAAACTGTTTTTT. Protein: CASSRAGRYEKLFF. The complete variable domain, with remaining parts taken from reference TRBV7-2 and TRBJ1-4, reads GAGVSQSPSNKVTEKGKDVELRCDPISGHTALYWYRQSLGQGLEFLIYFQGNSAPDKSGLPSDRFSAERTGGSVSTLTIQRTQQEDSAVYLCASSRAGRYEKLFFGSGTQLSVL.

The rearrangement uses TRBV18 and TRBJ1-2; possible D gene TRBD1, 6 bases. The germline gives CDR1 KGHSH, CDR2 LQKENI. V was cut by 3 bases and J by 6 bases, with 14 bases left in between. This CDR3 is built from 14 residues. CDR3 sequence: CASSPLDAGDGYTF. Written as DNA, the CDR3 is TGTGCCAGCTCACCCTTAGACGCAGGGGATGGCTACACCTTC. Supplemented by reference TRBV18 and TRBJ1-2, the full variable domain reads NAGVMQNPRHLVRRRGQEARLRCSPMKGHSHVYWYRQLPEEGLKFMVYLQKENIIDESGMPKERFSAEFPKEGPSILRIQQVVRGDSAAYFCASSPLDAGDGYTFGSGTRLTVV.

The gene calls are TRBV2 and TRBJ1-5; D uncertain. CDR3 length: 14 amino acids. Looked up from germline, CDR1 is SNHLY and CDR2 is FYNNEI. Trimming cost V 6 bases and J 7 bases, with 16 bases left between them. The CDR3 here is CASSATREGQPQHF. CDR3 coding DNA: TGTGCCAGCAGCGCCACAAGGGAGGGACAGCCCCAGCATTTT.

The chain recombines TRBV28 with TRBJ2-7, with TRBD1 matching over 9 bases. In germline, CDR1 is MDHEN, CDR2 SYDVKM. V was pared by 2 bases and J by 5 bases, with 7 bases of the junction left unmatched. The CDR3 is 15 residues long. For the CDR3, the DNA is TGTGCCAGCAGTTTAACTGGGACAGGGCTCAACGAGCAGTACTTC. It yields the protein CASSLTGTGLNEQYF.

The genes are TRBV12-2 and TRBJ1-1; TRBD1 is the table's D call and was not checked against the DNA. TRBV12-2 is described as a pseudogene. The CDR3 length is 14 residues. CDR3 DNA: TGTGCAAGTCGCTTGGAACAGCTCGGCACTGAAGCTTTCTTT. Translating gives CASRLEQLGTEAFF.

V usage is TRBV7-2 and J usage is TRBJ1-1; D is unresolved. This CDR3 has 13 amino acids. V gave up 2 bases and J gave up 0 bases, with 4 bases separating them. Germline-derived CDR1 and CDR2 are SGHTA and FQGNSA. The CDR3 DNA follows: TGTGCCAGCAGCTTATCGGTGAACACTGAAGCTTTCTTT. Amino acids: CASSLSVNTEAFF.

The chain employs TRBV27 and TRBJ1-1; 11 bases fit TRBD1. V trimming: 5 bases; J trimming: 6 bases; junction bases outside the gene matches: 14. The CDR3 contains 17 residues. CDR1 is MNHEY and CDR2 is SMNVEV in the germline V gene (reference sequence). The CDR3 region is CASSTRTGGAVRAEAFF. CDR3 nucleotide sequence: TGTGCCAGCAGTACAAGGACAGGGGGCGCGGTTAGAGCTGAAGCTTTCTTT.

The chain recombines TRBV7-5 with TRBJ2-1; the DNA was not used to check the table's D call, TRBD1. TRBV7-5 has pseudogene status. CDR3 length: 13 residues. CDR3 nucleotides: TGTGTCAGAAGCTTAGGAGAGGACAGTGAGCAGTTCTTC. Translating it yields CVRSLGEDSEQFF.

The chain carries TRBV7-3 and TRBJ1-1, with D perhaps matching TRBD1 (5 bases). V gave up 1 base and J gave up 7 bases, with 7 bases separating them. Germline CDR1 is SGHTA and CDR2 is FQGTGA. The length of the CDR3 is 12 residues. The CDR3 here is CASSLSDSEAFF. The CDR3 nucleotides read TGTGCCAGCAGCTTAAGTGACAGTGAAGCTTTCTTT.

The V call is TRBV15, the J call TRBJ2-1, with D tentatively TRBD1 (6 bases). V lost 4 bases to trimming and J lost 3 bases, with 7 bases between them. The CDR3 sequence is 13 residues long. Germline lookup yields CDR1 LNHNV and CDR2 YYDKDF (reference sequence). The CDR3 sequence is CATSKDSYNEQFF. The CDR3 DNA follows: TGTGCCACCAGCAAGGACAGCTACAATGAGCAGTTCTTC.

This clone has just one count. The J gene is TRBJ1-2, the V gene TRBV20-1, with TRBD1 as a possible D gene (5 bases). The CDR3 consists of 12 residues. Trimming took 3 bases from V and 4 from J, leaving 9 bases between them. The germline CDR1 and CDR2 sequences are DFQATT and SNEGSKA (reference sequence). The CDR3 region has the DNA TGCAGTGCTAGTATGGGGGGCTATGGCTACACCTTC. Translated, it gives CSASMGGYGYTF.

The chain recombines TRBV5-8 with TRBJ1-4; TRBD1 agrees at 7 bases. This CDR3 has 14 amino acids. The germline CDR1 and CDR2 sequences are SGHTS and YDEGEE. The V segment lost 5 bases and the J segment 4 bases; nucleotides outside the gene matches: 5. This CDR3 reads CASRLGQLNEKLFF. In DNA form, the CDR3 reads TGTGCCAGCAGGCTGGGACAGCTTAATGAAAAACTGTTTTTT.

The chain uses TRBV4-3 and TRBJ1-1; D unclear. Trimming removed 4 bases at V and 1 base at J, with 10 bases between. CDR1 is LGHNA, CDR2 YSLEER, per germline. The CDR3 sequence is 14 residues long. The CDR3 region has the DNA TGCGCCAGCAGCCTGAGTCGGCAGAACACTGAAGCTTTCTTT. This gives the protein CASSLSRQNTEAFF.

The chain has TRBV3-1 (or the pseudogene TRBV3-2) and TRBJ2-3; D uncertain. Between the trimmed V and J ends, which lost 4 bases and 2 bases, there was a span of 7 bases. The germline CDR1 and CDR2 sequences are LGHDT and YNNKEL (reference sequence). The CDR3 totals 13 residues. The DNA for the CDR3 is TGTGCCAGCAGCCCACCGACCACAGATACGCAGTATTTT. Translating gives CASSPPTTDTQYF.

This clone has a handful of counts. This CDR3 is CASSTGTRKGETQYF. DNA of the CDR3: TGCGCCAGCAGCACTGGGACTAGGAAAGGAGAGACCCAGTACTTC. V usage is TRBV5-1 and J usage is TRBJ2-5, with 8 bases that match TRBD2. The J segment lost 4 bases and the V segment lost 4 bases, leaving 9 bases of the junction unmatched. This CDR3 is 15 amino acids long. Germline V gives CDR1 SGHRS, CDR2 YFSETQ.